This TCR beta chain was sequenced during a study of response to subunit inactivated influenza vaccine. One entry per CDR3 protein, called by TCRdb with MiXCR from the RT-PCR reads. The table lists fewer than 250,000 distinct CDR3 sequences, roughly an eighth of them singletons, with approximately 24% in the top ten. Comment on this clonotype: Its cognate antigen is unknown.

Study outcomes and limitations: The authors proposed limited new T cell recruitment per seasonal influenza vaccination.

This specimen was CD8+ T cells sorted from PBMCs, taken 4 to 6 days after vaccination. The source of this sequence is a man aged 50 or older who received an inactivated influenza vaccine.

CDR3 bases: TGTGCCAGCAGCCTCGGACTAGCGGGAGGGAATCTTCCCTACGAGCAGTACTTC. Translation: CASSLGLAGGNLPYEQYF. This chain connects TRBV2 to TRBJ2-7; 15 bases are a match to TRBD2. CDR1 and CDR2 from the germline V gene are SNHLY and FYNNEI. This CDR3 is built from 18 residues. V shed 6 bases, J shed 2 bases, and the junction held 11 bases outside the gene matches.